By its share, the clone carrying this T cell receptor (beta chain) is medium-sized. The V gene lost 0 bases and the J gene lost 1 base, with 7 bases spanning the gap. Germline lookup yields CDR1 SGHKS and CDR2 YYEKEE (reference sequence). CDR3 length equals 14 residues. Clones were sequenced by immunoSEQ multiplex PCR, and TCRdb holds only the in-frame ones, with some missing. Of 15,000 or so clones in the sample, 70% to 80% were seen once. This entry is derived from a study of T cells after somatic rescue of genetic block. The V gene is TRBV5-5, the J gene TRBJ1-1, with D hard to call. Sequencing used peripheral blood mononuclear cells (PBMCs). This sequence was found in a boy between 5 and 17 years old. The CDR3 sequence: CASSLAQGNTEAFF. CDR3 coding DNA: TGTGCCAGCAGCTTGGCCCAAGGGAACACTGAAGCTTTCTTT.